Listed here are 5 T cell receptor beta chains from one sample, sequenced in a study of early T cells in non-severe SARS-CoV-2 infection. TCRdb processed the 5' RACE reads anew with MiXCR; each CDR3 protein has one entry. The data contain tens of thousands of distinct CDR3 sequences, about 4.5% of them seen just once; the ten biggest clones take up 10%. Sequencing was carried out using whole blood. The receptors come from an adult who was a healthcare worker with PCR-confirmed SARS-CoV-2 infection or an uninfected control (not recorded which).

This clonotype was picked up many times. The chain recombines TRBV20-1 with TRBJ2-1, with D tentatively TRBD2 (6 bases). Trimming left V 0 bases short and J 2 bases short, with 11 bases between. Germline V gene data show CDR1 as DFQATT and CDR2 as SNEGSKA (reference sequence). CDR3 length equals 15 residues. CDR3 nucleotides: TGCAGTGCTAGAGATTGGGGAGGAGCCTACAATGAGCAGTTCTTC. This encodes CSARDWGGAYNEQFF.

This clonotype was seen repeatedly, ten times or more. The chain links TRBV19 to TRBJ2-1; unclear D gene. This CDR3 is 15 amino acids long. V was clipped by 7 bases and J by 5 bases, with 18 bases between them. Germline CDR1 reads LNHDA; CDR2 reads SQIVND (reference sequence). Here the CDR3 DNA reads TGTGCCAGTACCCCTCCCCTGACCCAAGACAATGAGCAGTTCTTC. Protein product: CASTPPLTQDNEQFF.

In this sample, this clonotype turned up a few times. The chain carries TRBV18 and TRBJ1-2; D call uncertain. Between the trimmed V and J ends, which lost 0 bases and 6 bases, there was a span of 11 bases. The CDR3 sequence is 14 residues long. Germline V gene data show CDR1 as KGHSH and CDR2 as LQKENI. CDR3 bases: TGTGCCAGCTCACCACCGGTTTTAACGAATGGCTACACCTTC. This sequence encodes CASSPPVLTNGYTF.

This clonotype has more than one count but fewer than ten. The chain links TRBV28 to TRBJ2-4, with a possible D match to TRBD2 (6 bases). The V gene's germline CDR1 is MDHEN and CDR2 SYDVKM. The CDR3 has 15 residues. Trimming shortened V by 3 bases and J by 7 bases, and 16 bases separated the two germline ends. CDR3 in amino acids: CASSLLEGRLNIQYF. In nucleotides, the CDR3 is TGTGCCAGCAGTTTGTTGGAGGGCAGGTTGAACATTCAGTACTTC.

This clonotype was recorded at least ten times. This chain connects TRBV5-1 to TRBJ2-5; TRBD1 agrees at 7 bases. The CDR3 consists of 15 residues. Germline V CDR1 and CDR2: SGHRS, YFSETQ. V shed 2 bases, J shed 5 bases, and the junction held 9 bases outside the gene matches. In DNA form, the CDR3 reads TGCGCCAGCAGCTTTTCGACAGGGAAGGAGGAGACCCAGTACTTC. Amino acids: CASSFSTGKEETQYF.